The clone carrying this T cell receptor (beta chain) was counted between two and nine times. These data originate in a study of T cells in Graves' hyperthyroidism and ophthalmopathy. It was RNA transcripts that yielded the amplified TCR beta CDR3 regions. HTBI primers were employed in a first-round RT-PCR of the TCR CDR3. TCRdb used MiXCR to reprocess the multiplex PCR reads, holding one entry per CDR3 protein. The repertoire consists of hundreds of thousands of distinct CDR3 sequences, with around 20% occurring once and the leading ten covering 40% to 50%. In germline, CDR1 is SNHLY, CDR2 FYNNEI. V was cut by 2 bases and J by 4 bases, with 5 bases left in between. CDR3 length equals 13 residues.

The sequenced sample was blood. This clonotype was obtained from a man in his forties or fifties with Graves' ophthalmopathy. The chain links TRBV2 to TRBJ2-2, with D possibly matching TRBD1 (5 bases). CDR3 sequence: CASSERGTGELFF. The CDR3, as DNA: TGTGCCAGCAGTGAAAGGGGCACCGGGGAGCTGTTTTTT.